Listed below are T cell receptor beta chains from one sample, sequenced in a study of multiple sclerosis patients with progressive multifocal leukoencephalopathy. Only in-frame clones appear in the TCRdb table, and some are missing; sequencing was by immunoSEQ multiplex PCR. The sample includes tens of thousands of clones, 75% to 90% seen only once; the top ten take about an eighth. Here the sequenced sample was PBMCs, taken from a patient treated with natalizumab. Receptors were obtained from a woman in her thirties with progressive multifocal leukoencephalopathy. Both conserved end residues are part of each CDR3. The D gene is left open where the match is weak.

V,J,D,CDR3
TRBV6-1,TRBJ2-1,.,CASSEIGQGHSIF
TRBV29-1,TRBJ1-1,.,CSAYRATEAFF
TRBV2,TRBJ2-7,.,CASRADYEQYF
TRBV6-5,TRBJ2-7,TRBD2,CASSPLAGGDEQYF
TRBV29-1,TRBJ2-5,.,CSVRQTVGETQYF
TRBV9,.,.,CASSVAHGPAYEQYF
TRBV6-5,TRBJ2-7,.,CASSPAASYEQYF
TRBV28,TRBJ2-2,.,CASRPGQFLKTNTGELFF
TRBV9,TRBJ2-5,.,CASSQEGGDGETQYF
TRBV30,TRBJ1-1,.,CAWNSGEAFF
TRBV6-1,TRBJ2-2,.,CASSGVTGELFF
TRBV9,TRBJ2-7,.,CASSVAEGAQYYEQYF
TRBV10-3,TRBJ2-7,TRBD1,CATRQGPYEQYF
TRBV9,TRBJ2-7,TRBD1,CASSARGTGTGEQYF
TRBV11-2,TRBJ2-2,.,CASSSRDRTNTGELFF
TRBV29-1,TRBJ2-1,TRBD2,CSVPPGLAEANEQFF
TRBV27,TRBJ2-7,TRBD1,CASRPGTGGYEQYF
TRBV10-3,TRBJ1-5,.,CAIWETGQPQHF
TRBV2,TRBJ2-7,.,CASSSGLSYEQYF
TRBV18,TRBJ2-2,TRBD2,CASSPIGGRKNTGELFF
TRBV6-5,TRBJ1-1,.,CASTPEGVWGTEAFF
TRBV2,TRBJ2-5,TRBD2,CASTGGLAGPQETQYF